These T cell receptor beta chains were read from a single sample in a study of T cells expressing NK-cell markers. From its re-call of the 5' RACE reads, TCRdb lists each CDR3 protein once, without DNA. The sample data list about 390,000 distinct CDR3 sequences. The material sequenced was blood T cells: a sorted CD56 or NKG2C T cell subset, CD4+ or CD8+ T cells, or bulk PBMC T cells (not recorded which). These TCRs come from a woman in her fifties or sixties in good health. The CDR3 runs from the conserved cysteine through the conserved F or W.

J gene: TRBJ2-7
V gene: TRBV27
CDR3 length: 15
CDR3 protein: CASSLRQTAAYEQYF

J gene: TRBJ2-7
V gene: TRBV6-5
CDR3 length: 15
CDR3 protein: CASSDDLTGSYEQYF

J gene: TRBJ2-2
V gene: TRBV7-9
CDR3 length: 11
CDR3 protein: CASRGARELFF

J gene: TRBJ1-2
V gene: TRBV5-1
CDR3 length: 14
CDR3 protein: CASSDRDRGYGYTF

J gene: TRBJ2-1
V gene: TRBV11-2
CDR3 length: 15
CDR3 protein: CASRQEVSSYNEQFF

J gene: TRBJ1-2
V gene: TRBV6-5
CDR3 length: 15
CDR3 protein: CASSYRRALTGGYTF

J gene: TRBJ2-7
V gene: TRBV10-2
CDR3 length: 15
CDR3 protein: CASSATSGSYYEQYF

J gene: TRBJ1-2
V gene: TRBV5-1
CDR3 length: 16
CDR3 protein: CASSLPTQGAWNGYTF

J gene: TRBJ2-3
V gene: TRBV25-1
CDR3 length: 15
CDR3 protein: CASSDPGASTDTQYF

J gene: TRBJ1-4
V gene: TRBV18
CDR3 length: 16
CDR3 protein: CASSPDRAGANEKLFF

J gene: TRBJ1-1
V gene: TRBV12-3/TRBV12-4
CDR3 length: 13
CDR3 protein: CASIMTRHTEAFF

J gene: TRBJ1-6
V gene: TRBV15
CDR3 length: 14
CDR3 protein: CATSREGTNSPLHF

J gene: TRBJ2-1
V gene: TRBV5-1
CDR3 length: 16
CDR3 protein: CASSSSTSGKYNEQFF

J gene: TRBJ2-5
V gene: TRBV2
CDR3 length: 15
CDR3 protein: CASSQTGGAGETQYF

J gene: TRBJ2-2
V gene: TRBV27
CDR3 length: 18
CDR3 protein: CASSFSRRRGANTGELFF

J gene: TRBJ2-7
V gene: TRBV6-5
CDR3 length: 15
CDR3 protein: CASSSLTSGISEQYF

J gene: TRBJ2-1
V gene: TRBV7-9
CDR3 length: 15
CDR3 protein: CASSLEGAPSNEQFF

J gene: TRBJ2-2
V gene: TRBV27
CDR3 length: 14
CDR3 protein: CASKPAGNTGELFF

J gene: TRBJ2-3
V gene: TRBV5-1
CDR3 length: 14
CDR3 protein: CASSPSGSTDTQYF

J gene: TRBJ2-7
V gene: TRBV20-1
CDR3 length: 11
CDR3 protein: CSVRDAYEQYF

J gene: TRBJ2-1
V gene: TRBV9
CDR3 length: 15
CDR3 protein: CASSPTPGQYNEQFF

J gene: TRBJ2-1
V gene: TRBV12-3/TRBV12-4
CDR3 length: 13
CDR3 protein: CASSFTPFGLQFF

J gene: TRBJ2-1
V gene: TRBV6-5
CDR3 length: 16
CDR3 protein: CASRIRLAGGQNEQFF

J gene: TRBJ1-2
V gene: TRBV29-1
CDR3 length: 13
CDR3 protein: CSIRQGAGYGYTF

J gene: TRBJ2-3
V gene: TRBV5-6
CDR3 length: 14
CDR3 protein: CASTAGLGTDTQYF

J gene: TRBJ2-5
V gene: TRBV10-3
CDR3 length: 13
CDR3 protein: CAISAGDGETQYF

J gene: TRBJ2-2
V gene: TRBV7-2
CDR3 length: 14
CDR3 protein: CASSLGDPTGELFF

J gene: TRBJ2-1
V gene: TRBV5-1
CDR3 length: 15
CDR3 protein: CASSDGTSHNNEQFF

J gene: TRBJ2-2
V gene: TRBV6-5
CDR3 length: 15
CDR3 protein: CASLPSGSGTGELFF

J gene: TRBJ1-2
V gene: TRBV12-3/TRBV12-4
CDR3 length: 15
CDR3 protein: CASKLSVGVSYGYTF

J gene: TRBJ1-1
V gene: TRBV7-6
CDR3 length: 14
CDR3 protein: CASSAWDRDTEAFF

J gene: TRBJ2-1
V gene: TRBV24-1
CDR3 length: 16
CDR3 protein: CATSDGAVGLAQRQFF

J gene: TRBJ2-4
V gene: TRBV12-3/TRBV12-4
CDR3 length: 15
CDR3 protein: CASSGDFQSKNIQYF